A selection of T cell receptor beta chains follows, all from one sample in a study of shared clonotypes between healthy human individuals. Sequencing used immunoSEQ multiplex PCR; TCRdb keeps in-frame clones, though not all of them. The data show some 1,400,000 clones, 96% seen once. Sequencing was carried out using naive CD4+ T cells sorted from blood. The source is a man in his thirties or forties in good health. CDR3s include the opening cysteine and the closing phenylalanine or tryptophan. D genes are given only for firm matches. Rows may omit the clone size; those that give it use once, few, many or a size class.

CDR3 protein	CDR3 DNA	D gene	V gene	clone size	J gene
CASTGGIYGYTF	TGTGCCAGCACCGGAGGTATCTATGGCTACACCTTC	.	TRBV5-4	.	TRBJ1-2
CASSGRAWEGEQFF	TGTGCCAGCAGCGGAAGGGCGTGGGAGGGTGAGCAGTTCTTC	TRBD2	TRBV9	.	TRBJ2-1
CASSLFGGGLFF	TGTGCCAGCAGTTTATTTGGGGGGGGACTGTTTTTT	.	TRBV28	.	TRBJ1-4
CASSVRGLAGENEQFF	TGTGCCAGCAGTGTTAGGGGACTAGCGGGAGAAAATGAGCAGTTCTTC	TRBD2	TRBV2	.	TRBJ2-1
CASSLSGSFTGELFF	TGCGCCAGCAGCTTAAGCGGGAGCTTCACCGGGGAGCTGTTTTTT	TRBD2	TRBV5-1	.	TRBJ2-2
CAISESTGGGDTQYF	TGTGCCATCAGTGAGTCGACAGGGGGGGGAGATACGCAGTATTTT	TRBD1	TRBV10-3	.	TRBJ2-3
CSVEVGTDTEAFF	TGCAGCGTTGAAGTCGGGACAGACACTGAAGCTTTCTTT	TRBD1	TRBV29-1	once	TRBJ1-1
CAWSPGSRFTDTQYF	TGTGCCTGGAGCCCCGGGAGCCGGTTCACAGATACGCAGTATTTT	.	TRBV30	.	TRBJ2-3
CASSPGTAQETQYF	TGCGCCAGCAGCCCTGGGACAGCTCAAGAGACCCAGTACTTC	TRBD1	TRBV5-1	few	TRBJ2-5
CASSFSSVYNEQFF	TGTGCCAGCAGCTTTAGCAGCGTTTACAATGAGCAGTTCTTC	.	TRBV5-4	.	TRBJ2-1
CASSSRGSPGTGELFF	TGTGCCAGCAGCTCCCGGGGTAGCCCGGGCACCGGGGAGCTGTTTTTT	.	TRBV9	once	TRBJ2-2
CASSVGLLNEQFF	TGTGCCAGCAGTGTTGGGCTTCTTAATGAGCAGTTCTTC	.	TRBV2	.	TRBJ2-1
CASSSRGETQYF	TGTGCCAGCAGCTCCAGGGGAGAGACCCAGTACTTC	.	TRBV9	once	TRBJ2-5
CASSSGRRAEQFF	TGTGCCAGCAGCTCCGGCCGGAGGGCAGAGCAGTTCTTC	.	TRBV7-2	.	TRBJ2-1
CASSPGGGSTEAFF	TGTGCTAGCAGCCCCGGGGGGGGTAGCACTGAAGCTTTCTTT	.	TRBV7-7	.	TRBJ1-1
CASTDRGREGTEAFF	TGTGCCAGTACAGACAGGGGGCGCGAAGGCACTGAAGCTTTCTTT	TRBD1	TRBV2	.	TRBJ1-1
CASSSGQGSYEQYF	TGCGCCAGCAGCAGCGGACAGGGTTCCTACGAGCAGTACTTC	TRBD1	TRBV5-1	once	TRBJ2-7